The 17 T cell receptor beta chains in this list originate from one sample, sequenced in a study of T cells in Graves' hyperthyroidism and ophthalmopathy. Researchers amplified the TCR beta CDR3 regions from RNA transcripts. The study used the HTBI primer set for a first-round RT-PCR of the TCR CDR3. In TCRdb, the multiplex PCR reads were re-called with MiXCR into one record per CDR3 protein. The profile shows hundreds of thousands of distinct CDR3 sequences, just under 45% of them singletons. The source material was peripheral blood or thyroid tissue (not recorded which). The receptor source for this set is an adult man with Graves' disease, either hyperthyroidism or ophthalmopathy (not recorded which).

The chain carries TRBV9 and TRBJ1-2, with 10 nucleotides matching TRBD1. Trimming at V came to 3 bases and at J to 5 bases, leaving 10 bases not matched to a gene. This CDR3 has 16 amino acids. The germline V gene encodes CDR1 SGDLS and CDR2 YYNGEE. This CDR3 is CASSARRDRGPYGYTF. The CDR3 DNA follows: TGTGCCAGCAGCGCCCGCCGGGACAGGGGCCCTTATGGCTACACCTTC.

This clonotype showed up just a few times. V is TRBV29-1 and J is TRBJ1-1, with D maybe TRBD1 (5 bases). V was trimmed by 8 bases and J by 1 base, leaving 14 bases between them. The V gene's germline CDR1 is SQVTM and CDR2 ANQGSEA. The CDR3 consists of 13 residues. CDR3 protein: CSPMIRGNTEAFF. In DNA, the CDR3 is TGCAGCCCAATGATTAGGGGGAACACTGAAGCTTTCTTT.

In DNA form, the CDR3 reads TGTGCCATCAGGACTGAACAGAAAACCATATATTTT. Translating gives CAIRTEQKTIYF. The J gene is TRBJ1-3, the V gene TRBV10-3; D remains unclear. This CDR3 region has 12 residues. Between the trimmed V and J ends, which lost 6 bases and 10 bases, there was a span of 13 bases. CDR1 is ENHRY, CDR2 SYGVKD, per germline.

On this clonotype itself: This may stem from a read error, because a much larger clone lies one nucleotide away. The rearrangement links TRBV29-1 to TRBJ2-6, with D hard to call. The CDR3 spans 15 residues. Germline-derived CDR1 and CDR2 are SQVTM and ANQGSEA. The CDR3 is CSVVERSSEANVLTF. The CDR3 DNA is TGCAGCGTTGTGGAGAGGAGCTCTGAGGCCAACGTCCTGACTTTC.

V and J are TRBV29-1 and TRBJ1-4; tentatively, D is TRBD1 (5 bases). V was trimmed by 7 bases and J by 6 bases, leaving 15 bases between them. This CDR3 is 13 amino acids long. Germline V lookup: CDR1 SQVTM, CDR2 ANQGSEA. CDR3 nucleotides: TGCAGCGCGGACATGGAGGGATATGAAAAACTGTTTTTT. Protein sequence: CSADMEGYEKLFF. Together with reference TRBV29-1 and TRBJ1-4, the CDR3 gives the full variable domain: SAVISQKPSRDICQRGTSLTIQCQVDSQVTMMFWYRQQPGQSLTLIATANQGSEATYESGFVIDKFPISRPNLTFSTLTVSNMSPEDSSIYLCSADMEGYEKLFFGSGTQLSVL.

This clonotype was seen repeatedly, ten times or more. The CDR3 spells CSARGQATYEQYF. For the CDR3, the DNA is TGCAGTGCTAGGGGGCAGGCTACCTACGAGCAGTACTTC. This sequence joins TRBV20-1 and TRBJ2-7; a possible D gene is TRBD1 (5 bases). V lost 3 bases, J lost 2 bases, and 11 bases lay in between. Germline CDR1 reads DFQATT; CDR2 reads SNEGSKA (reference sequence). The CDR3 is 13 amino acids.

The sample holds a few counts of this clonotype. This sequence joins TRBV6-5 and TRBJ2-5; D is possibly TRBD2 (6 bases). CDR3 length: 16 residues. The V and J ends lost 6 bases and 5 bases respectively, with 22 bases between them. CDR1 and CDR2 from the germline V gene are MNHEY and SVGAGI. CDR3 in DNA: TGTGCCAGCAGGGAGGAGGGAGGTCCTTTTGAGGAGACCCAGTACTTC. Protein sequence: CASREEGGPFEETQYF.

The sample holds a few counts of this clonotype. The chain combines TRBV7-3 with TRBJ1-1, with 7 nucleotides matching TRBD1. Trimming took 6 bases from V and 0 from J; bases not matched to a gene: 7. The CDR3 length is 15 residues. CDR1 is SGHTA and CDR2 is FQGTGA in the germline V gene. In DNA form, the CDR3 reads TGTGCCAGCAGTTACCCGACAGGGCTGAACACTGAAGCTTTCTTT. It yields the protein CASSYPTGLNTEAFF.

This clonotype showed up just once. The chain carries TRBV10-3 and TRBJ1-4, with D possibly TRBD1 on 5 matching bases. CDR3 length: 14 residues. The germline V gene encodes CDR1 ENHRY and CDR2 SYGVKD. V lost 2 bases to trimming and J lost 7 bases, with 11 bases between them. The CDR3 nucleotides read TGTGCCATCAGTGAGGGGGGGAACACTGAAAAACTGTTTTTT. It encodes CAISEGGNTEKLFF.

J is TRBJ1-1 and V is TRBV2; a weak D match, TRBD1 (5 bases). The CDR3 is 13 residues long. The germline V and J ends were trimmed by 6 bases and 6 bases, with 14 bases remaining between them. Germline V gene lookup returns CDR1 SNHLY and CDR2 FYNNEI. The CDR3 nucleotides are TGTGCCAGCAGCCCCGTGGGGACCGCTGAAGCTTTCTTT. Protein: CASSPVGTAEAFF.

In this sample, this clonotype turned up many times. The chain joins TRBV2 to TRBJ1-3; the D is unclear. V shed 0 bases and J shed 3 bases, with 9 bases lying between them. CDR3 size: 15 residues. The germline CDR1 and CDR2 sequences are SNHLY and FYNNEI. Here the CDR3 reads CASSEALRFGNTIYF. The CDR3 DNA reads as TGTGCCAGCAGTGAAGCGCTTCGATTTGGAAACACCATATATTTT.

The chain uses TRBV29-1 and TRBJ1-5; D may be TRBD1 (6 bases). V dropped 1 base and J dropped 1 base, with 11 bases sitting between them. There are 15 residues in the CDR3. CDR1 and CDR2 (germline): SQVTM, ANQGSEA. The CDR3 here is CSVEVGGGSNQPQHF. In DNA form, the CDR3 reads TGCAGCGTTGAAGTGGGGGGCGGAAGCAATCAGCCCCAGCATTTT. Full variable domain (rest looked up from reference TRBV29-1 and TRBJ1-5): SAVISQKPSRDICQRGTSLTIQCQVDSQVTMMFWYRQQPGQSLTLIATANQGSEATYESGFVIDKFPISRPNLTFSTLTVSNMSPEDSSIYLCSVEVGGGSNQPQHFGDGTRLSIL.

In this sample, this clonotype turned up a few times. Germline is not matched at one junction end, which may reflect a read error. The chain uses TRBV10-3 and TRBJ1-1; D remains ambiguous. The CDR3 has 13 residues. Per germline, CDR1 ENHRY and CDR2 SYGVKD. CDR3: CASSEFTGAEAFF. The DNA of the CDR3 is TGTGCCAGCAGTGAATTCACTGGAGCTGAAGCTTTCTTT.

V usage is TRBV9 and J usage is TRBJ1-5; D gene ambiguous. CDR3 size: 15 residues. V lost 4 bases and J 1 base, leaving 12 bases between the germline ends. The V gene's germline CDR1 is SGDLS and CDR2 YYNGEE. The CDR3 here is CASSPGQKSNQPQHF. The DNA of the CDR3 is TGTGCCAGCAGCCCCGGGCAGAAAAGCAATCAGCCCCAGCATTTT.

Many counts were recorded for this clonotype. V gene TRBV29-1 combines with J gene TRBJ1-2; D gene ambiguous. CDR3 length: 13 amino acids. Germline lookup yields CDR1 SQVTM and CDR2 ANQGSEA. With 4 bases removed from V and 3 bases from J, the gap between germline ends came to 12 bases. The CDR3, as DNA: TGCAGCGTTGGGAAAGGGAGTGACTATGGCTACACCTTC. Amino acids: CSVGKGSDYGYTF.

This clonotype came up many times. This sequence joins TRBV7-2 and TRBJ1-2, with D unclear. With 3 bases removed from V and 6 bases from J, the gap between germline ends came to 14 bases. Germline loops: CDR1 SGHTA, CDR2 FQGNSA. The CDR3 has 14 residues. The CDR3 loop reads CASSLLQAVNGYTF. Written as DNA, the CDR3 is TGTGCCAGCAGCTTGCTTCAGGCCGTTAATGGCTACACCTTC.

The chain recombines TRBV25-1 with TRBJ1-4; possibly TRBD1 for D (5 bases). The CDR3 is made up of 15 amino acids. V was clipped by 3 bases and J by 5 bases, with 13 bases between them. Germline V gives CDR1 MGHDK, CDR2 SYGVNS. Here the CDR3 DNA reads TGTGCCAGCAGTGAGGGGACCAGGGTCAATGAAAAACTGTTTTTT. It yields the protein CASSEGTRVNEKLFF.